A selection of T cell receptor beta chains follows, all from one sample in a study of blood T cell repertoires in COVID-19. Clones were sequenced by immunoSEQ multiplex PCR, and TCRdb holds only the in-frame ones, with some missing. The sample includes 70,000 or so clones, around 86% of them seen just once. The sequencing input was peripheral blood. These receptors came from a woman at least 80 years old with active or convalescent COVID-19. Both conserved end residues are part of each CDR3. D genes are given only for firm matches. A clone size is listed for some rows: how often the clone was seen (once, few, many), or a class if it is expanded.

abundance,j_gene,v_gene,d_gene,CDR3nt,CDR3aa
-,TRBJ1-6,TRBV11-2,-,TGTGCCAGCAGCTTATTATCGGGGAGGCATTCACCCCTCCACTTT,CASSLLSGRHSPLHF
-,TRBJ2-1,TRBV15,-,TGTGCCACCAGCAGAGTACCCCGCGGGGCCAATGAGCAGTTCTTC,CATSRVPRGANEQFF
-,TRBJ2-5,TRBV19,-,TGTGCCAGTAGTCCCCGTCAGGGGGGCGGAGAGACCCAGTACTTC,CASSPRQGGGETQYF
-,TRBJ1-2,TRBV4-2,TRBD1,TGTGCCAGCAGCCCGACCACGACAGGGGCCGGTTATGGCTACACCTTC,CASSPTTTGAGYGYTF
-,TRBJ1-5,TRBV7-8,TRBD1,TGTGCCAGCAGCTTAGCAGGACAGGGGTTCGCCAATCAGCCCCAGCATTTT,CASSLAGQGFANQPQHF
-,TRBJ1-1,TRBV19,-,TGTGCCAGTAGTTTACGACAGGCGATAATTGCTGAAGCTTTCTTT,CASSLRQAIIAEAFF
-,TRBJ2-3,TRBV11-3,-,TGTGCCAGCAGCTCCCGGGACAACACAGATACGCAGTATTTT,CASSSRDNTDTQYF
-,TRBJ1-1,TRBV2,-,TGTGCCAGCAGTGAAGGACAGCCCTTGAACACTGAAGCTTTCTTT,CASSEGQPLNTEAFF
once,TRBJ2-2,TRBV7-7,-,TGTGCCAGCAGTAGAATAGCCGTCGCGAACACCGGGGAGCTGTTTTTT,CASSRIAVANTGELFF
-,TRBJ1-2,TRBV4-3,-,TGCGCCAGCAGCCAAGACCTCAGGGCCCGGGCAGGGGGCTACACCTTC,CASSQDLRARAGGYTF
-,TRBJ2-7,TRBV7-2,TRBD2,TGTGCCAGCAGCTTAGTGGCGGGGGTCCCCTACGAGCAGTACTTC,CASSLVAGVPYEQYF
-,TRBJ2-7,TRBV9,-,TGTGCCAGCAGCGCTGGGAGTGGGGGGTACTACGAGCAGTACTTC,CASSAGSGGYYEQYF
-,TRBJ2-5,TRBV3-1/TRBV3-2,-,TGTGCCAGCAGCCTCAGGGGGGCCGGGGAGACCCAGTACTTC,CASSLRGAGETQYF
-,TRBJ2-5,TRBV19,-,TGTGCCAGTAGCGACCTTCAGGTGGAGACCCAGTACTTC,CASSDLQVETQYF
once,TRBJ2-5,TRBV2,-,TGTGCCAGCAGTCCACCGGGACTCCGCTTTTTCCAGTACTTC,CASSPPGLRFFQYF
-,TRBJ2-3,TRBV3-1/TRBV3-2,-,TGTGCCAGCAGTCAAGGATCAGGGATGAGCACAGATACGCAGTATTTT,CASSQGSGMSTDTQYF
-,TRBJ1-2,TRBV6-2/TRBV6-3,-,TGTGCCAGCAGTTCTACCTCGATCAACTATGGCTACACCTTC,CASSSTSINYGYTF
-,TRBJ2-5,TRBV10-2,TRBD2,TGCGCCAGCAGCGTCCGGGGGGGCCGTGAGACCCAGTACTTC,CASSVRGGRETQYF
-,TRBJ1-2,TRBV7-2,TRBD1,TGTGCCAGCAGCTCGACAGGGTTTGGCTACACCTTC,CASSSTGFGYTF
-,TRBJ2-2,TRBV5-1,-,TGCGCCAGCAGCCCCGGAGATGTCGGGGAGCTGTTTTTT,CASSPGDVGELFF
-,TRBJ2-3,TRBV10-3,-,TGTGCCATCAGTGAGTCCGGGTCAGATACGCAGTATTTT,CAISESGSDTQYF
-,TRBJ2-3,TRBV4-1,-,TGCGCCAGCAGCCAAGGACTATTAAACACAGATACGCAGTATTTT,CASSQGLLNTDTQYF
once,TRBJ1-2,TRBV7-2,-,TGTGCCAGCAGTCGCCAGGTCGTGGCTGGCTACACCTTC,CASSRQVVAGYTF
-,TRBJ1-1,TRBV5-1,-,TGCGCCAGCAGCTTGGCCTCTGAAGCTTTCTTT,CASSLASEAFF
-,TRBJ1-4,TRBV20-1,-,TGCAGTGCTAGTGGTGGAGCGGCTTCAACTAATGAAAAACTGTTTTTT,CSASGGAASTNEKLFF
-,TRBJ2-1,TRBV28,-,TGTGCCAGCAGTTCGTTCAATGAGCAGTTCTTC,CASSSFNEQFF
few,TRBJ2-7,TRBV6-6,TRBD1,TGTGCCAGCGGCCGGACAGGGGGCTACGAGCAGTACTTC,CASGRTGGYEQYF
-,TRBJ1-4,TRBV3-1/TRBV3-2,-,TGTGCCAGCAGCCAAGGCGCGGGCTTACTGTTTTTT,CASSQGAGLLFF